This T cell receptor beta chain was identified in a study of beta chain features in type 1 diabetes (dated by TCRdb to between 2018 and 2020). Concerning the study at large: Patients and healthy donors did not differ in mean age, gender distribution, total cell number or subset yield. Across all samples, about 110 million sorted cells were examined, and cell number per subset correlated strongly with RNA yield. The study compared the TCRB repertoires of sorted circulating CD4+ T cell subsets in recently diagnosed type 1 diabetes patients with those in matched healthy donors. Regulatory and stem cell-like memory subsets were isolated from only 8 patients and roughly eight healthy donors, whereas naive and central memory subsets came from all 30 or so donors.

The entire amount of isolated RNA was reverse transcribed using the High Capacity cDNA Reverse Transcription Kit, so the sequenced TCRB transcripts were expressed ones. Deep immunoSEQ sequencing was applied to naive, central memory and regulatory T cell samples, giving an average of roughly 3.6 million total reads per sample. Sorted cells were lysed in RLT buffer, and RNA was extracted using DNase-treated RNeasy Micro or Mini kits according to cell number. Each cell subset was processed on its own to prevent cross-contamination, while patient and healthy donor samples were processed together. The immunoSEQ multiplex PCR was used to amplify TCRB sequences from cDNA, generating 87-bp fragments that spanned the CDR3 region. Amplicons were sequenced on the Illumina HiSeq platform. The study's processing was this. Synthetic template baselines were used to correct PCR bias computationally, reads within Hamming distance 2 were collapsed, and singletons that could not be merged were discarded. Reads were aligned to IMGT to assign V, D and J genes, CDR3 length, and insertions or deletions at six rearrangement sites. Clonotype counts were normalized to sorted cell number within each subset before computing true diversity and Gini coefficients with the tcR R package. Repertoire sharing was quantified using the overlap coefficient calculated on TCRB nucleotide sequences. As a proxy for the pre-selection repertoire, out-of-frame TCRB sequences from naive cells were analyzed. TCRdb re-hosts the immuneACCESS table, in-frame sequences only. Its copies lack some clones; in the studies checked, an unresolved V gene accounts for under half of them, and the cause for the rest is not known. Clone size and V and J calls were adopted from that table, with D and trimming inferred from the DNA. In all, the sample holds more than 250,000 clones, and over 11% of those were seen once. The ten top clones hold approximately 0.015% of the sample.

Each donor gave one peripheral blood draw, averaging approximately 120 mL, which was collected into heparinised tubes. A BD FACSAria II was used to sort naive, central memory, regulatory and stem cell-like memory CD4+ T cells with a panel that included CD45RO, CCR7, CD25, CD127, CD95 and CD27. Purity was above 95% for every sorted population. PBMCs were isolated immediately by Lymphoprep density gradient centrifugation and stained directly without culture. To minimize batch effects, samples were stained and sorted in pairs, one healthy donor with one patient per experiment. This clone was found a few times. The antigen it binds to is not known. Base qualities are not at hand, and no much larger clone is one base apart. The CDR3 contains 16 residues, cysteine and phenylalanine counted. Only CDR3 DNA remains: 48 bases, in frame from the first base. Per the germline V gene, SGHTA is the CDR1 and FQGNSA is the CDR2. Clipping removes 1 base from V and 10 bases from J, with 15 as the unmatched junction base count.

Points the paper makes about the study in general: Type 1 diabetes patients showed a moderate but significant shortening of TCRB CDR3 length in all four CD4+ subsets. Because cDNA rather than genomic DNA was sequenced, highly expressing activated cells could have been over-represented, although no difference in activation and CD3 levels was found between groups. Naive, central memory and regulatory TCRB repertoires appeared to be more alike among patients than among healthy donors. PCR might favor shorter templates, but patient and control samples were amplified and corrected together, so any skew would affect both groups equally. Because small numbers of individuals were included in the HLA sub-analyses, any influence of HLA type on TCRB rearrangement was left unresolved. Fewer insertions and more nucleotide deletions at VDJ recombination sites were observed in patients with type 1 diabetes, implying thymic rearrangement abnormalities.

The source of this sequence is a man aged 30 to 39 with type 1 diabetes. Recombination connected TRBV7-2 to TRBJ2-5, and 7 junction bases match TRBD2. Sequenced: naive CD4+ T cells from blood. The sample's cell subset or site label, in plain terms: true naive CD4+ T cells. DNA sequence: TGTGCCAGCAGCTTAGGGGGGGGACTGGCGGGTGTTGGCCAGTACTTC. The encoded protein is CASSLGGGLAGVGQYF.